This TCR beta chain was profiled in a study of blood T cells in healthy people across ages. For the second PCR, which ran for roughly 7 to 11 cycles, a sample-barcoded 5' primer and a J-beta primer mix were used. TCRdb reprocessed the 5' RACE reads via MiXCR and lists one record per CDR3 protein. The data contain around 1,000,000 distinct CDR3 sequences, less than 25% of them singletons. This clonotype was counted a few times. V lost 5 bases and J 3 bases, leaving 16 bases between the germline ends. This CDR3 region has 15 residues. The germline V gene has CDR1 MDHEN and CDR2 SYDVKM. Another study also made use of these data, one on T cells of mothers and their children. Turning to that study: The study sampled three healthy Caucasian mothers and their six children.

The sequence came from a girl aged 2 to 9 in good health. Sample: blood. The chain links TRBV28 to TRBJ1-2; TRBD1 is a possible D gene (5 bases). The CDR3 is CASSVPRQNHYGYTF. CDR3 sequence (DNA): TGTGCCAGCAGTGTCCCGAGACAGAACCACTATGGCTACACCTTC.